These 8 T cell receptor beta chains originate from one sample sequenced in a study of Ad26.COV2.S vaccination and SARS-CoV-2 variants. Sequencing used immunoSEQ multiplex PCR; TCRdb keeps in-frame clones, though not all of them. The table includes roughly 92,000 clones, about four fifths detected once. Here the sequenced sample was peripheral blood, taken after recovery from COVID-19. Receptors originate from a human donor who had recovered from COVID-19.

This clone has a single count. CDR3 sequence: CATGGSAWGETQYF. Here the CDR3 DNA reads TGTGCCACCGGTGGCTCAGCTTGGGGGGAGACCCAGTACTTC. V usage is TRBV19 and J usage is TRBJ2-5, with D perhaps given as TRBD1 or TRBD2 (5 bases each). The CDR3 consists of 14 residues. The V gene lost 10 bases and the J gene lost 5 bases, with 20 bases spanning the gap. Germline V lookup: CDR1 LNHDA, CDR2 SQIVND (reference sequence).

Points on this clone: Different DNA sequences within this sample yield the same CDR3. The rearrangement links TRBV4-1 to TRBJ1-2; D is perhaps TRBD1 (5 bases). Germline lookup yields CDR1 MGHRA and CDR2 YSYEKL. Trimming left V 0 bases short and J 1 base short, with 9 bases between. There are 15 residues in the CDR3. The CDR3 sequence: CASSQDPRGNYGYTF. For the CDR3, the DNA is TGCGCCAGCAGCCAAGATCCGAGGGGTAACTATGGCTACACCTTC.

Regarding this clone: The same CDR3 arises from other DNA sequences in this sample as well. The chain is built from TRBV27 and TRBJ2-5; D tentatively reads TRBD1 or TRBD2 (6 bases each). Trimming cost V 5 bases and J 5 bases, with 12 bases left between them. The CDR3 spans 13 residues. Germline CDR1 is MNHEY and CDR2 is SMNVEV (reference sequence). CDR3 amino acids: CASSTRRGETQYF. CDR3 sequence (DNA): TGTGCCAGCAGTACTCGGAGGGGGGAGACCCAGTACTTC.

The chain carries TRBV28 and TRBJ1-1; D unresolved. This CDR3 spans 11 amino acids. Germline assignment: CDR1 MDHEN and CDR2 SYDVKM. With 3 bases removed from V and 6 bases from J, the gap between germline ends came to 5 bases. CDR3 in amino acids: CASSLLSEAFF. The CDR3 DNA follows: TGTGCCAGCAGTTTGTTATCTGAAGCTTTCTTT.

This chain connects TRBV3-1 (or the pseudogene TRBV3-2) to TRBJ1-3; D ambiguous. Germline CDR1 and CDR2: LGHDT and YNNKEL (reference sequence). V lost 3 bases and J 0 bases, leaving 6 bases between the germline ends. The CDR3 extends over 14 amino acids. The CDR3 loop reads CASSHSSSGNTIYF. CDR3 nucleotide sequence: TGTGCCAGCAGCCATTCCAGCTCTGGAAACACCATATATTTT.

The chain joins TRBV6-2 or TRBV6-3 to TRBJ2-5, with TRBD2 matching over 14 bases. Germline V gives CDR1 MNHEY, CDR2 SVGEGT. V gave up 4 bases and J gave up 3 bases; unmatched junction bases: 1. This CDR3 contains 15 residues. The DNA of the CDR3 is TGTGCCAGCAGTTCGGGACTAGCGGGAGAAGAGACCCAGTACTTC. It specifies CASSSGLAGEETQYF.

The chain has TRBV7-9 and TRBJ2-5; D gene ambiguous. The V gene lost 1 base and the J gene lost 5 bases, with 5 bases spanning the gap. The germline gives CDR1 SEHNR, CDR2 FQNEAQ (reference sequence). The CDR3 consists of 12 residues. CDR3 bases: TGTGCCAGCAGCTTAGAGTGGGAGACCCAGTACTTC. Translating it yields CASSLEWETQYF.

The gene calls are TRBV6-5 and TRBJ2-2, with D perhaps matching TRBD1 or TRBD2 (6 bases each). Trimming pared 2 bases from V and 6 bases from J, leaving 7 bases between. The CDR3 loop spans 13 amino acids. Germline values: CDR1 MNHEY, CDR2 SVGAGI. CDR3 nucleotides: TGTGCCAGCAGTTACGGGGGGCCCGGGGAGCTGTTTTTT. Translating gives CASSYGGPGELFF.